The 24 T cell receptor beta chains in this list originate from one sample, sequenced in a study of OX40 agonist ivuxolimab in advanced cancers. Method: immunoSEQ multiplex PCR; TCRdb's copy keeps in-frame clones and lacks some. The sample has about 63,000 clones, 85% to 90% seen once. The sample was CD4+ or CD8+ T cells sorted from blood, taken in a trial of the OX40 agonist ivuxolimab. The receptors were gathered from an adult with an advanced solid tumor such as melanoma, head and neck, liver or kidney cancer.

This chain uses TRBV4-3 with TRBJ2-7; D is possibly TRBD1 or TRBD2 (6 bases each). This CDR3 region has 14 residues. V dropped 2 bases and J dropped 6 bases, with 14 bases sitting between them. From germline, CDR1 is LGHNA and CDR2 YSLEER. CDR3 nucleotide sequence: TGCGCCAGCAGCCAAACGGGGGCGCGGGGCGAGCAGTACTTC. Its protein is CASSQTGARGEQYF.

This chain joins TRBV2 and TRBJ2-6; 10 nucleotides match TRBD1. V dropped 7 bases and J dropped 1; count of bases not matched to a gene: 4. The V gene's germline CDR1 is SNHLY and CDR2 FYNNEI. The CDR3 runs to 16 residues. The CDR3 loop reads CASTDRGGSGANVLTF. The CDR3 DNA follows: TGTGCCAGCACGGACAGGGGGGGATCTGGGGCCAACGTCCTGACTTTC.

J is TRBJ1-1 and V is TRBV7-8, with 8 positions matching TRBD1. With 5 bases clipped from V and 3 bases from J, the junction kept 5 bases outside the gene matches. The CDR3 runs to 14 residues. Germline V gene lookup returns CDR1 SGHVS and CDR2 FQNEAQ. The CDR3 nucleotides are TGTGCCAGCAGCATCCAGGGGGCTGACACTGAAGCTTTCTTT. It yields the protein CASSIQGADTEAFF.

This sequence joins TRBV7-8 and TRBJ2-7, with D perhaps matching TRBD2 (5 bases). The germline V gene encodes CDR1 SGHVS and CDR2 FQNEAQ. The CDR3 extends over 17 amino acids. Trimming cost V 1 base and J 0 bases, with 16 bases left between them. The chain's CDR3 is CASSLGVRRASSYEQYF. The CDR3 DNA reads as TGTGCCAGCAGCTTAGGGGTTCGGCGGGCGAGCTCCTACGAGCAGTACTTC.

The chain uses TRBV19 and TRBJ2-5, with TRBD1 identical over 7 bases. Germline V lookup: CDR1 LNHDA, CDR2 SQIVND (reference sequence). V trimming: 5 bases; J trimming: 4 bases; junction bases outside the gene matches: 7. The CDR3 is 14 residues long. CDR3 loop: CASSYRQGRETQYF. CDR3 coding DNA: TGTGCCAGTAGTTATCGACAGGGAAGAGAGACCCAGTACTTC.

The chain combines TRBV6-6 with TRBJ2-7; D is possibly TRBD1 (5 bases). The CDR3 is made up of 13 amino acids. Germline CDR1 MNHNY, CDR2 SVGAGI (reference sequence). Trimming left V 6 bases short and J 0 bases short, with 9 bases between. The CDR3 DNA reads as TGTGCCAGCAGCACGGACAACTCCTACGAGCAGTACTTC. Amino acids: CASSTDNSYEQYF.

The rearrangement uses TRBV2 and TRBJ1-1, with D tentatively TRBD1 (5 bases). Germline V lookup: CDR1 SNHLY, CDR2 FYNNEI. CDR3 length equals 16 residues. Trimming cost V 8 bases and J 3 bases, with 22 bases left between them. The DNA for the CDR3 is TGTGCCAGCCACACAGGTCCCAGAGGGTTCTACACTGAAGCTTTCTTT. It encodes CASHTGPRGFYTEAFF.

This clone turned up a few times. The gene calls are TRBV6-1 and TRBJ2-7; D is unresolved. Trimming took off 0 bases at V and 5 bases at J, with 2 bases between the two ends. The CDR3 sequence is 11 residues long. Germline V gene sequence: CDR1 MNHNS, CDR2 SASEGT. This CDR3 reads CASSEADEQYF. The DNA of the CDR3 is TGTGCCAGCAGTGAAGCCGACGAGCAGTACTTC.

The gene calls are TRBV18 and TRBJ2-5; TRBD1 is a possible D gene (6 bases). From germline, CDR1 is KGHSH and CDR2 LQKENI. The CDR3 consists of 14 residues. The V end lost 4 bases, the J end lost 11 bases, and 20 bases lay between the germline ends. CDR3 loop: CASSLDDRLGEQYF. The CDR3 coding sequence is TGTGCCAGCTCACTCGACGACAGGCTGGGGGAGCAGTACTTC.

The chain joins TRBV7-2 to TRBJ1-4; D is unresolved. Germline V gene sequence: CDR1 SGHTA, CDR2 FQGNSA. The CDR3 is 11 residues long. Trimming left V 3 bases short and J 7 bases short, with 3 bases between. CDR3 nucleotides: TGTGCCAGCAGCTTGAGTGAAAAACTGTTTTTT. Its protein is CASSLSEKLFF.

This chain uses TRBV19 with TRBJ2-5, with D possibly TRBD2 on 5 matching bases. V lost 1 base and J lost 5, with 14 bases in between. CDR3 length: 15 amino acids. CDR1 LNHDA and CDR2 SQIVND come from the germline V gene (reference sequence). This chain's CDR3 is CASSIANDRGETQYF. In nucleotides, the CDR3 is TGTGCCAGTAGTATAGCGAACGACCGCGGGGAGACCCAGTACTTC. Full variable domain (outside the CDR3, taken from reference TRBV19 and TRBJ2-5): DGGITQSPKYLFRKEGQNVTLSCEQNLNHDAMYWYRQDPGQGLRLIYYSQIVNDFQKGDIAEGYSVSREKKESFPLTVTSAQKNPTAFYLCASSIANDRGETQYFGPGTRLLVL.

The chain carries TRBV11-3 and TRBJ2-7, with D hard to call. Looked up from germline, CDR1 is SGHNT and CDR2 is YENEEA. The CDR3 is made up of 14 amino acids. Trimming took off 1 base at V and 0 bases at J, with 7 bases between the two ends. The CDR3 reads CASSLVDGSYEQYF. The CDR3 nucleotides read TGTGCCAGCAGCTTAGTGGATGGCTCCTACGAGCAGTACTTC.

The chain has TRBV11-2 and TRBJ2-1; TRBD2 matches at 12 bases. Looked up from germline, CDR1 is SGHAT and CDR2 is FQNNGV. This CDR3 contains 14 residues. V dropped 3 bases and J dropped 10; count of bases not matched to a gene: 4. The CDR3 bases are TGTGCCAGCAGCTTTGGACTAGCGGGGACCGAGCAGTTCTTC. Its translation: CASSFGLAGTEQFF.

The gene calls are TRBV5-1 and TRBJ1-1; TRBD1 matches 8 bases. CDR3 length equals 14 residues. V trimming: 3 bases; J trimming: 1 base; junction bases outside the gene matches: 2. Germline V gene lookup returns CDR1 SGHRS and CDR2 YFSETQ. The CDR3 bases are TGCGCCAGCAGCTGGGGGACAGGGAACACTGAAGCTTTCTTT. Amino acid sequence: CASSWGTGNTEAFF.

The chain carries TRBV6-6 and TRBJ1-1, with D possibly matching TRBD1 (6 bases). Germline V gene data show CDR1 as MNHNY and CDR2 as SVGAGI (reference sequence). This CDR3 is 13 amino acids long. V was trimmed by 0 bases and J by 11 bases, leaving 13 bases between them. The CDR3 is CASSYSRTVEAFF. CDR3 DNA sequence: TGTGCCAGCAGTTACTCGAGGACAGTTGAGGCTTTCTTT.

This clone appeared a few times. This chain uses TRBV29-1 with TRBJ1-2; tentatively, D is TRBD1 (6 bases). The CDR3 has 13 residues. Trimming stripped 7 bases from V and 3 bases from J, with 15 bases between. Germline values: CDR1 SQVTM, CDR2 ANQGSEA. The CDR3 loop is CSAVLQGDYGYTF. CDR3 nucleotide sequence: TGCAGCGCCGTATTACAGGGAGACTATGGCTACACCTTC.

The J gene is TRBJ2-2, the V gene TRBV29-1, with D perhaps being TRBD1 or TRBD2 (6 bases each). Trimming removed 6 bases at V and 1 base at J, with 12 bases between. The CDR3 is 14 amino acids. Germline CDR1 and CDR2: SQVTM and ANQGSEA. This chain's CDR3 is CSVGGMMNTGELFF. DNA for the CDR3: TGCAGCGTGGGGGGCATGATGAACACCGGGGAGCTGTTTTTT.

The chain employs TRBV4-1 and TRBJ2-3; 14 bases match TRBD2. The CDR3 is 15 amino acids. The J segment lost 6 bases and the V segment lost 1 base, leaving 0 bases of the junction unmatched. Germline assignment: CDR1 MGHRA and CDR2 YSYEKL. Here the CDR3 reads CASSQGTSGGDTQYF. In DNA, the CDR3 is TGCGCCAGCAGCCAAGGGACTAGCGGGGGGGATACGCAGTATTTT.

This chain connects TRBV5-6 to TRBJ2-7; the match to TRBD2 covers 7 bases. Germline CDR1 is SGHDT and CDR2 is YYEEEE. V was pared by 0 bases and J by 2 bases, with 5 bases of the junction left unmatched. This CDR3 comprises 15 residues. The CDR3 protein is CASSLELAGAYEQYF. DNA of the CDR3: TGTGCCAGCAGCTTGGAACTGGCGGGAGCCTACGAGCAGTACTTC.

The CDR3 here is CASSYSVQGTVNTIYF. The CDR3 DNA reads as TGTGCCAGCAGTTACTCAGTACAGGGGACGGTAAACACCATATATTTT. The chain carries TRBV6-5 and TRBJ1-3; 7 bases are shared with TRBD1. With 0 bases clipped from V and 6 bases from J, the junction kept 8 bases outside the gene matches. Germline-derived CDR1 and CDR2 are MNHEY and SVGAGI. The CDR3 has 16 residues.

The V call is TRBV7-2, the J call TRBJ1-3; D call uncertain. CDR1 is SGHTA, CDR2 FQGNSA, per germline. V shed 5 bases and J shed 2 bases, with 13 bases lying between them. This CDR3 region has 15 residues. This chain's CDR3 is CASSPGGGTGNTIYF. DNA of the CDR3: TGTGCCAGCAGCCCAGGAGGAGGGACTGGAAACACCATATATTTT. The variable domain in full, completed from reference TRBV7-2 and TRBJ1-3, reads GAGVSQSPSNKVTEKGKDVELRCDPISGHTALYWYRQSLGQGLEFLIYFQGNSAPDKSGLPSDRFSAERTGGSVSTLTIQRTQQEDSAVYLCASSPGGGTGNTIYFGEGSWLTVV.

The gene calls are TRBV4-1 and TRBJ2-1; TRBD1 agrees at 9 bases. V shed 4 bases and J 6 bases; nucleotides not matched to a gene: 10. Germline V gives CDR1 MGHRA, CDR2 YSYEKL. The CDR3 sequence is 16 residues long. The CDR3 loop reads CASSLKDRGRGNEQFF. CDR3 coding DNA: TGCGCCAGCAGCCTAAAGGACAGGGGACGGGGCAATGAGCAGTTCTTC.

J is TRBJ2-1 and V is TRBV6-6; tentatively, D is TRBD1 (6 bases). The germline CDR1 and CDR2 sequences are MNHNY and SVGAGI (reference sequence). The V gene lost 11 bases and the J gene lost 0 bases, with 14 bases spanning the gap. The CDR3 runs to 14 residues. The chain's CDR3 is CAAARDISYNEQFF. As DNA, the CDR3 is TGTGCCGCCGCCCGGGACATCTCCTACAATGAGCAGTTCTTC.

The gene calls are TRBV5-1 and TRBJ1-2; D not resolved. Between the trimmed V and J ends, which lost 1 base and 0 bases, there was a span of 10 bases. Germline V lookup: CDR1 SGHRS, CDR2 YFSETQ. The CDR3 is made up of 15 amino acids. The CDR3 coding sequence is TGCGCCAGCAGCTTGTTTCCGGGGACTAACTATGGCTACACCTTC. Its protein product is CASSLFPGTNYGYTF.